This TCR beta chain derives from a study of OX40 agonist ivuxolimab in advanced cancers. At the level of the study: Cohort: 82.7% men, mean age 60, aged about 20 to 79.

Patients with a history of autoimmune disease or on systemic immunosuppression were excluded. The assay was immunoSEQ multiplex PCR, and TCRdb's table has in-frame clones only and misses some. The sample consists of fewer than 55,000 clones, about 86% of them appearing once. The CDR3 has 13 residues. The clonotype comes from an adult with an advanced solid tumor such as melanoma, head and neck, liver or kidney cancer. The rearrangement joins TRBV21-1 to TRBJ1-4; the D call TRBD1 from the table was never checked on the DNA. TRBV21-1 is recorded as a pseudogene. The material sequenced was CD4+ or CD8+ T cells sorted from blood, taken in a trial of the OX40 agonist ivuxolimab. The CDR3 here is CAPETGTSEKLFF. In nucleotides, the CDR3 is TGTGCCCCAGAAACAGGGACCAGTGAAAAACTGTTTTTT.